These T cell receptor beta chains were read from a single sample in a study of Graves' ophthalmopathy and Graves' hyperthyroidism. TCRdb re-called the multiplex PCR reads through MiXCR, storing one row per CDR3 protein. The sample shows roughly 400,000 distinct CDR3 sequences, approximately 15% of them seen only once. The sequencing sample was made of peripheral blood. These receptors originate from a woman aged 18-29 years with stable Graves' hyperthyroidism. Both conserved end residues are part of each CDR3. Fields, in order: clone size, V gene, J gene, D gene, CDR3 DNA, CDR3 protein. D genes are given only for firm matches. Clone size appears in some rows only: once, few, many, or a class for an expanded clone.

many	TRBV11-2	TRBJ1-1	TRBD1	TGTGCCAGCAGCCCGGACAGGGCTGAAGCTTTCTTT	CASSPDRAEAFF
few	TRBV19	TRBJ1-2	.	TGTGCCAGTAGTATGAGGCCCGCTACTAACTATGGCTACACCTTC	CASSMRPATNYGYTF
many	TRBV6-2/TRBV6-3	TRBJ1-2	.	TGTGCCAGCAGGCTCCGGGGCCAGATTGCACCTTATGGCTACACCTTC	CASRLRGQIAPYGYTF
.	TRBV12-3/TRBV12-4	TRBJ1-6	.	TGTGCCAGCAGCTTAGGGGCGTTTACGAATTCACCCCTCCACTTT	CASSLGAFTNSPLHF
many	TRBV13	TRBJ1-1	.	TGTGCCAGCAGCTTAGTGGCGGAGAACACTGAAGCTTTCTTT	CASSLVAENTEAFF
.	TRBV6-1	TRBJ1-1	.	TGTGCCAGCAGTGAAGCGCTTCCAAGGCCTGTTGAAGCTTTCTTT	CASSEALPRPVEAFF
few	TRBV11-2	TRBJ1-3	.	TGTGCCAGCAGCTTAGGGGGGCAACCCTCTGGAAACACCATATATTTT	CASSLGGQPSGNTIYF
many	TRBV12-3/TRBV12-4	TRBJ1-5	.	TGTGCCAGCAGTTTAGGCGGGACGGGCTCGGGGCCCCAGCATTTT	CASSLGGTGSGPQHF
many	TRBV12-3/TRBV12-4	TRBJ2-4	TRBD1	TGTGCCAGCAGTTTTCGGCAGGGGGCGGCCAAAAACATTAAGTACTTC	CASSFRQGAAKNIKYF
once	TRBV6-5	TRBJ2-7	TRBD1	TGTGCCATCAGTTATAGGGACAGAGAAGACGAGCAGTACTTC	CAISYRDREDEQYF
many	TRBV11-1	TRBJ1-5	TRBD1	TGTGCCAGCAGCCCCCCGGACAGGGGTTGGAATCAGCCCCAGCATTTT	CASSPPDRGWNQPQHF
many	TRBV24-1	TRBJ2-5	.	TGTGCCACCAGTGACTCTGGACCGCAAAGCCAAGAGACCCAGTACTTC	CATSDSGPQSQETQYF
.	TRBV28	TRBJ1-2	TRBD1	TGTGCCAGCAGCCTTTTCGACAGGGCCATTGGCTACACCTTC	CASSLFDRAIGYTF
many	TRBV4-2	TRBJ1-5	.	TGTGCCAGCAGCCATGATGCCCAAGACAATCAGCCCCAGCATTTT	CASSHDAQDNQPQHF
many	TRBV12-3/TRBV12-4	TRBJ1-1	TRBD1	TGTGCCAGCAGTCTACAGGGGGCGATGGATATGAACACTGAAGCTTTCTTT	CASSLQGAMDMNTEAFF
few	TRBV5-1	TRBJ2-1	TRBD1	TGCGCCAGCAGCTTGGACGTGACAGGGGTTTCCAATGAGCAGTTCTTC	CASSLDVTGVSNEQFF
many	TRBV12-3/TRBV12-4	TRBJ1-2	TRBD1	TGTGCCAGCAGGCCCCGGGTGGGGCAGGGGGCGAGCTATGGCTACACCTTC	CASRPRVGQGASYGYTF
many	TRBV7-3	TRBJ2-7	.	TGTGCCAGCAGCCCGTCGCCCGCACTATTGTACGAGCAGTACTTC	CASSPSPALLYEQYF
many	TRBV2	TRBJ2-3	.	TGTGCCAGCAGGACTAGTCCCGCGCAGTATTTT	CASRTSPAQYF
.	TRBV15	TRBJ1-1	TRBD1	TGTGCCACCAGCAGGGGACAGAGCCTTATGAACACTGAAGCTTTCTTT	CATSRGQSLMNTEAFF
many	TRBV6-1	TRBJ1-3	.	TGTGCCTCTTCGCGGGGGGGCATATCTGGAAACACCATATATTTT	CASSRGGISGNTIYF
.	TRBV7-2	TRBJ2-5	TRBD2	TGTGCCAGCAGCCCGGACGCGGGACTAGCAGAGACCCAGTACTTC	CASSPDAGLAETQYF
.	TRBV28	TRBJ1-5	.	TGTGCCAGCAGTATCTACAGGGTTTTCAATCAGCCCCAGCATTTT	CASSIYRVFNQPQHF
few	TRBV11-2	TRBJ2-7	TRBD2	TGTGCCAGCAGCTTATTTCTGAGTAGCGGGTTTCCCTACGAGCAGTACTTC	CASSLFLSSGFPYEQYF
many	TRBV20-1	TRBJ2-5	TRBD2	TGCAGTGCTAGAGATTTGCTAGCGGGGCAAGAGACCCAGTACTTC	CSARDLLAGQETQYF
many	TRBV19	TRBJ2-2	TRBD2	TGTGCCAGTATCCGGAACGGGGGGACGAACACCGGGGAGCTGTTTTTT	CASIRNGGTNTGELFF
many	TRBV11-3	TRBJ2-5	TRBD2	TGTGCCAGCAGCTGGGGAGCGGGGGGGTTGTTAGAGACCCAGTACTTC	CASSWGAGGLLETQYF
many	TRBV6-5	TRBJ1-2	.	TGTGCCAGCAGTTACTCGATCTCGCGAATAGCTAACTATGGCTACACCTTC	CASSYSISRIANYGYTF
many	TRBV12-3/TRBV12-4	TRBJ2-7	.	TGTGCCAGCAGCCGCGACTCCGACGAGCAGTACTTC	CASSRDSDEQYF
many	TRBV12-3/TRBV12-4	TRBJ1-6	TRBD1	TGTGCCAGCAGTTTGAGAAGGGGGCCATTTTATTCACCCCTCCACTTT	CASSLRRGPFYSPLHF
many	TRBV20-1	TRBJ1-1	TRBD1	TGCAGTGCTAGTACAGGGACAGACACTGAAGCTTTCTTT	CSASTGTDTEAFF
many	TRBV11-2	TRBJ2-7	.	TGTGCCAGCAGCTTATTACAGCGGACCTACGAGCAGTACTTC	CASSLLQRTYEQYF
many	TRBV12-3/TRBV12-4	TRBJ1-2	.	TGTGCCAGCAGTTTGATGGGCTATGGCTACACCTTC	CASSLMGYGYTF
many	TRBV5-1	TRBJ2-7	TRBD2	TGCGCCAGCAGCTGGGGGGGTGGCTGGACCACCTACGAGCAGTACTTC	CASSWGGGWTTYEQYF
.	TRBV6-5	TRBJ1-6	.	TGTGCCAGCAGTTACTCAAGGACGGTGGGGAATTCACCCCTCCACTTT	CASSYSRTVGNSPLHF
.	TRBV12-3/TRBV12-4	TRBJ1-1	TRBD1	TGTGCCAGCAGTCCGGGACAGAGAGGAGAAGCTTTCTTT	CASSPGQRGEAFF
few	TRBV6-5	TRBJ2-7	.	TGTGCCAGCAGTTACTCTCGGGGTAACCACGAGCAGTACTTC	CASSYSRGNHEQYF
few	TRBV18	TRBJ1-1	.	TGTGCCAGCGGCGAGCACTCAGGTTCGGAAGAAGCTTTCTTT	CASGEHSGSEEAFF
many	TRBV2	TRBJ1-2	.	TGTGCCAGCAGGACATCATTGGGGGGCTACACCTTC	CASRTSLGGYTF
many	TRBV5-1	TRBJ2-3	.	TGCGCCAGCAGTTACCGATCTGGCGCAGATACGCAGTATTTT	CASSYRSGADTQYF
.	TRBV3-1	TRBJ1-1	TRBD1	TGTGCCAGCAGCCAACGACAGGGACGTACTGAAGCTTTCTTT	CASSQRQGRTEAFF
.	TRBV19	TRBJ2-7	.	TGTGCCAGTAGGGACCGGGACCTGATAATCTACGAGCAGTACTTC	CASRDRDLIIYEQYF
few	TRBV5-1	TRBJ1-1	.	TGCGCCAGCAGCCCAGGCGGCAGGGTGAACACTGAAGCTTTCTTT	CASSPGGRVNTEAFF
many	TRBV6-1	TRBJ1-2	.	TGTGCCAGCACCCCGGCCCAGGGTACCTACACCTTC	CASTPAQGTYTF
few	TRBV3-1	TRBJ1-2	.	TGTGCCAGCAGCCAAGGGACAGATGATGGCTACACCTTC	CASSQGTDDGYTF
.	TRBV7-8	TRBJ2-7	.	TGTGCCAGCAGCTTAGAGTTACAGGTGTACGAGCAGTACTTC	CASSLELQVYEQYF
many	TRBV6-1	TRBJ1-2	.	TGTGCCAGCAGCCGGGCCTCCGAGGGCTATGGCTACACCTTC	CASSRASEGYGYTF